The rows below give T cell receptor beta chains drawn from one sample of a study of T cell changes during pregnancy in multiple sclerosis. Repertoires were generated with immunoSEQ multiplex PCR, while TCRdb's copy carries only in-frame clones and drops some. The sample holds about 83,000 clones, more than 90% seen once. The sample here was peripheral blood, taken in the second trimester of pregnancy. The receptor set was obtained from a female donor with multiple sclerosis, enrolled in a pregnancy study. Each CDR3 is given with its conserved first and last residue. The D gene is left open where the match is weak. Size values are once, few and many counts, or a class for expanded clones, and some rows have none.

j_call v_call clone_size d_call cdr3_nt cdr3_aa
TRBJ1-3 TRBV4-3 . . TGCGCCAGCAGCCAAGATCGAACAGGAACGAGCTCTGGAAACACCATATATTTT CASSQDRTGTSSGNTIYF
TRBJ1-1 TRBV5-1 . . TGCGCCAGCAGCTTGGGACAGCAGAACACTGAAGCTTTCTTT CASSLGQQNTEAFF
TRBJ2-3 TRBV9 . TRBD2 TGTGCCAGCAGCGTAAGGACTAGCGGGTTCACAGATACGCAGTATTTT CASSVRTSGFTDTQYF
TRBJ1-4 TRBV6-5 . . TGTGCCAGCAGTCCCCTGGGAGGGCCTGGGGAAAAACTGTTTTTT CASSPLGGPGEKLFF
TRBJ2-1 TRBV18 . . TGTGCCAGCTCCCGATATACCGGGTCGAGCTCCTACAATGAGCAGTTCTTC CASSRYTGSSSYNEQFF
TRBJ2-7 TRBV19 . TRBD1 TGTGCCAGTAGTATTGGCAGGGGGCTCCTGCTCGACTCCTACGAGCAGTACTTC CASSIGRGLLLDSYEQYF
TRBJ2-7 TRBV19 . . TGTGCCAGTAGTATAGGGACAGTTAGCTCCTACGAGCAGTACTTC CASSIGTVSSYEQYF
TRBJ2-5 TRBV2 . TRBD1 TGTGCCAGCACCAAGGACAGGGGGCCGGGAGAGACCCAGTACTTC CASTKDRGPGETQYF
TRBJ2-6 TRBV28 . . TGTGCCAGCAGTAAGAACAGGGTCCCTGGGGCCAACGTCCTGACTTTC CASSKNRVPGANVLTF
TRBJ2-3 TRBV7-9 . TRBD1 TGTGCCAGCAGACCCACCCGGACAGGGAACACAGATACGCAGTATTTT CASRPTRTGNTDTQYF
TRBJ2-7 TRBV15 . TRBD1 TGTGCCACCAGCAGAGCCGGGACAGGGTTCAACGAGCAGTACTTC CATSRAGTGFNEQYF
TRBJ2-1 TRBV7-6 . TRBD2 TGTGCCAGCAGCTTGGGACTAGCGGGAGCGACGCACAATGAGCAGTTCTTC CASSLGLAGATHNEQFF
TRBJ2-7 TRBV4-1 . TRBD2 TGCGCCAGCAGCCAAGAACATCGGCGGGAGAGTGGTAGAGGCTACGAGCAGTACTTC CASSQEHRRESGRGYEQYF
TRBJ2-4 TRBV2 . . TGTGCCAGCAGTTCTGACAGGCCCCTTCAGTACTTC CASSSDRPLQYF
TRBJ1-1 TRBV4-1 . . TGCGCCAGCAGCCAAGATTCCCGGGATGCAATCTCTGAAGCTTTCTTT CASSQDSRDAISEAFF
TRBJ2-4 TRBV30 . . TGTGCCTGGAGTGTAAAAGGGGACATTCAGTACTTC CAWSVKGDIQYF
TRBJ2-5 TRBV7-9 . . TGTGCCAGCAGCTTAGTAGGGGGGACCCAGTACTTC CASSLVGGTQYF
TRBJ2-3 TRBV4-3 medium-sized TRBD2 TGCGCCAGCAGCCCTGGGACTAGCGGGAGTAAAGATACGCAGTATTTT CASSPGTSGSKDTQYF
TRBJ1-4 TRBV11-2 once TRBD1 TGTGCCAGCAGCTCTCCCTTCGCCACAGGGGGTAATGAAAAACTGTTTTTT CASSSPFATGGNEKLFF
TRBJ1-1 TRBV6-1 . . TGTGCCAGCAGTGGGGCTCGCCGGTCGAACACTGAAGCTTTCTTT CASSGARRSNTEAFF
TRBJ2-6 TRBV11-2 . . TGTGCCAGCAGCCCGTTAGACCGGGGGAAGGGGGCCAACGTCCTGACTTTC CASSPLDRGKGANVLTF
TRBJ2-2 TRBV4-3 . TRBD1 TGCGCCAGCAGCCTCCAACCGGGACAGAGGCTGTTTTTT CASSLQPGQRLFF
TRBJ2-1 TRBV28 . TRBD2 TGTGCCAGCAGGCTGACTAGCGGGAGGGGCAATGAGCAGTTCTTC CASRLTSGRGNEQFF
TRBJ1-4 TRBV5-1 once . TGCGCCAGCAGCTTGGGGGGGCAATCAACTAATGAAAAACTGTTTTTT CASSLGGQSTNEKLFF
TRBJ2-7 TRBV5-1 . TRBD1 TGCGCCAGCAGACCGGGACAGGGCTACGAGCAGTACTTC CASRPGQGYEQYF
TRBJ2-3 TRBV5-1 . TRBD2 TGCGCCAGTAGACGGGAGGGTACTGGAGATACGCAGTATTTT CASRREGTGDTQYF
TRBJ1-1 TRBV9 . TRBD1 TGTGCCAGCAGCGTAGCTCCGCAGGGGGGCTCTGAAGCTTTCTTT CASSVAPQGGSEAFF
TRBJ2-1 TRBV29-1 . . TGCAGCGTTGAGGGTACAGTAAATGAGCAGTTCTTC CSVEGTVNEQFF
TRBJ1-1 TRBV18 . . TGTGCCAGCTCACCCTCGTTGAACACTGAAGCTTTCTTT CASSPSLNTEAFF
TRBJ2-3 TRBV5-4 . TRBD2 TGTGCCAGCAGCCCCCCGGGACTAGCATTAACAGATACGCAGTATTTT CASSPPGLALTDTQYF
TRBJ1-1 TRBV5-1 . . TGCGCCAGCAGCTTGATCTCCCCTCCGAACACTGAAGCTTTCTTT CASSLISPPNTEAFF
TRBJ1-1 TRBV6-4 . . TGTGCCAGCAGTGAATCATCAGGGGCGCGTACTGAAGCTTTCTTT CASSESSGARTEAFF
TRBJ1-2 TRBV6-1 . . TGTGCCAGCGACAGTTGGAACTATGGCTACACCTTC CASDSWNYGYTF
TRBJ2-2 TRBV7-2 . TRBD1 TGTGCCAGCAGCTTGGTGGCAGGGGGATACACCGGGGAGCTGTTTTTT CASSLVAGGYTGELFF
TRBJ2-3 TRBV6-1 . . TGTGCCAGCACCTCAGGGGCCGACCGCAATACGCAGTATTTT CASTSGADRNTQYF
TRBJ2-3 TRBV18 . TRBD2 TGTGCCAGCTCACCATTGGTAGCGGGAGTGTCAGATACGCAGTATTTT CASSPLVAGVSDTQYF
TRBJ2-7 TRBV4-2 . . TGTGCCAGCAGCCAAGGGCCGGGGGTAAACGAGCAGTACTTC CASSQGPGVNEQYF